These 24 T cell receptor beta chains originate from one sample sequenced in a study of T-cell memory formation after mild COVID-19 (dated by TCRdb to the early 2020s). Library preparation employed 5' RACE. The reads were generated on an Illumina NovaSeq 6000. TCRdb reworked the public reads: Q25 trimming with fastp, MiXCR clone assembly, productive beta chains retained. Every CDR3 protein is listed once, alongside the most common genes and DNA of its rows. The sample includes 380,000 or so distinct CDR3 sequences, with roughly 14% observed a single time. Jointly, the top ten make up about 20% of the sample. The sequencing sample was made of PBMCs or a T cell subset sorted from them (not recorded which). The receptor source for this set is a man aged 18 to 29 who had mild COVID-19 (a few samples of this study predate the infection). The sample titles of this study are shuffled in the database, so cell type and time point are left out; the donor was told from shared clones.

The chain joins TRBV14 to TRBJ2-2; TRBD1 or TRBD2 may be the D gene (5 bases each). The V and J ends lost 7 bases and 3 bases respectively, with 12 bases between them. There are 14 residues in the CDR3. From germline, CDR1 is SGHDN and CDR2 FVKESK. This CDR3 is CASTGAGYTGELFF. The DNA for the CDR3 is TGTGCCAGCACCGGGGCAGGATACACCGGGGAGCTGTTTTTT.

This clonotype turned up a few times. The rearrangement uses TRBV5-1 and TRBJ1-2; D remains unclear. V was cut by 4 bases and J by 6 bases, with 10 bases left in between. In germline, CDR1 is SGHRS, CDR2 YFSETQ. This CDR3 contains 12 residues. The CDR3 bases are TGCGCCAGCAGCACCCCGGACGATGGCTACACCTTC. Translating gives CASSTPDDGYTF. Complete variable domain (other parts from reference TRBV5-1 and TRBJ1-2): KAGVTQTPRYLIKTRGQQVTLSCSPISGHRSVSWYQQTPGQGLQFLFEYFSETQRNKGNFPGRFSGRQFSNSRSEMNVSTLELGDSALYLCASSTPDDGYTFGSGTRLTVV.

This clonotype was seen a handful of times. This chain connects TRBV27 to TRBJ2-7; the D call may be TRBD1 or TRBD2 (5 bases each). Germline V lookup: CDR1 MNHEY, CDR2 SMNVEV (reference sequence). Trimming removed 6 bases from V and 3 bases from J, with 15 bases in between. The CDR3 runs to 14 residues. CDR3 in amino acids: CASSAGTAYYEQYF. The CDR3, as DNA: TGTGCCAGCAGCGCAGGGACCGCATACTACGAGCAGTACTTC.

This clonotype has only a few counts. The gene calls are TRBV7-3 and TRBJ2-1; 7 bases are shared with TRBD1. The CDR3 sequence is 16 residues long. Germline CDR1 and CDR2: SGHTA and FQGTGA. V was clipped by 3 bases and J by 4 bases; unmatched bases: 9. The CDR3 DNA sequence: TGTGCCAGCAGCTTGATGACAGGGAAGAGATACAATGAGCAGTTCTTC. Translated, it gives CASSLMTGKRYNEQFF.

This clonotype was counted only a few times. V and J are TRBV5-1 and TRBJ2-2; D unresolved. Germline values: CDR1 SGHRS, CDR2 YFSETQ. V lost 0 bases and J lost 6, with 12 bases in between. The CDR3 contains 15 residues. CDR3 in DNA: TGCGCCAGCAGCTTGGTCGGGCGCTCCGCCGGGGAGCTGTTTTTT. Its protein product is CASSLVGRSAGELFF.

This clonotype showed up just a few times. The chain uses TRBV5-1 and TRBJ1-1, with TRBD1 as a possible D gene (5 bases). V was shortened by 5 bases and J by 1 base, with 15 bases between the two germline ends. The CDR3 runs 15 residues. Germline V lookup: CDR1 SGHRS, CDR2 YFSETQ. The CDR3 here is CASSLSGIRNTEAFF. CDR3 bases: TGCGCCAGCAGTCTGTCAGGGATAAGGAACACTGAAGCTTTCTTT.

The rearrangement joins TRBV11-2 to TRBJ2-1, with D perhaps being TRBD1 or TRBD2 (6 bases each). With 5 bases removed from V and 1 base from J, the gap between germline ends came to 15 bases. Germline V gives CDR1 SGHAT, CDR2 FQNNGV. This CDR3 is 16 amino acids long. In DNA form, the CDR3 reads TGTGCCAGCAGCCATAGAGGGGGGCTGTCCTACAATGAGCAGTTCTTC. Translated, it gives CASSHRGGLSYNEQFF.

This clonotype was seen a few times. This chain connects TRBV12-3 or TRBV12-4 to TRBJ2-7; 7 nucleotides agree with TRBD1. J gave up 0 bases and V 9 bases, and 8 bases lay outside the gene matches. The CDR3 extends over 14 amino acids. The CDR3 region has the DNA TGTGCCAGTAGGGGGCAGGGTCTCTCCTACGAGCAGTACTTC. Translated: CASRGQGLSYEQYF.

This clonotype was counted many times. The chain couples TRBV5-1 to TRBJ1-1; 8 nucleotides agree with TRBD1. V shed 1 base and J 4 bases; nucleotides not matched to a gene: 3. The germline V gene encodes CDR1 SGHRS and CDR2 YFSETQ. The CDR3 contains 14 residues. CDR3 residues: CASSLSQGATEAFF. The CDR3 DNA reads as TGCGCCAGCAGCTTGAGTCAGGGGGCCACTGAAGCTTTCTTT.

The chain is built from TRBV5-5 and TRBJ1-5; TRBD1 is a possible D gene (5 bases). V lost 4 bases, J lost 4 bases, and 18 bases lay in between. Germline CDR1 reads SGHKS; CDR2 reads YYEKEE (reference sequence). The CDR3 is 16 amino acids. The CDR3 coding sequence is TGTGCCAGCAGCGAACGGGACGGCCGAGGAAATCAGCCCCAGCATTTT. Encoded protein: CASSERDGRGNQPQHF.

V usage is TRBV7-2 and J usage is TRBJ2-1; D not resolved. The V and J ends lost 5 bases and 3 bases respectively, with 14 bases between them. CDR1 SGHTA and CDR2 FQGNSA come from the germline V gene. The CDR3 runs to 15 residues. CDR3 protein: CASSPNPSNYNEQFF. DNA of the CDR3: TGTGCCAGCAGCCCAAACCCTTCTAACTACAATGAGCAGTTCTTC. The whole variable domain, remainder taken from reference TRBV7-2 and TRBJ2-1, is GAGVSQSPSNKVTEKGKDVELRCDPISGHTALYWYRQSLGQGLEFLIYFQGNSAPDKSGLPSDRFSAERTGGSVSTLTIQRTQQEDSAVYLCASSPNPSNYNEQFFGPGTRLTVL.

V is TRBV4-3 and J is TRBJ2-1; D tentatively reads TRBD1 or TRBD2 (6 bases each). Germline CDR1 and CDR2: LGHNA and YSLEER. The V end lost 1 base, the J end lost 4 bases, and 14 bases lay between the germline ends. The CDR3 length is 16 residues. The CDR3 DNA follows: TGCGCCAGCAGCCAAGTTGCCGGGGGCCTATACAATGAGCAGTTCTTC. This codes for CASSQVAGGLYNEQFF.

The table lists this clonotype with a few counts. This sequence joins TRBV6-6 and TRBJ1-2, with D maybe TRBD1 (6 bases). V lost 0 bases to trimming and J lost 4 bases, with 9 bases between them. Per the germline V gene, CDR1 is MNHNY and CDR2 is SVGAGI (reference sequence). The CDR3 has 14 amino acids. The CDR3 here is CASSYSDSRYGYTF. CDR3 coding DNA: TGTGCCAGCAGTTACTCGGACAGCCGCTATGGCTACACCTTC.

The V and J genes are TRBV29-1 and TRBJ2-7; maybe TRBD2 (7 bases). The CDR3 is 14 amino acids. With 5 bases removed from V and 1 base from J, the gap between germline ends came to 15 bases. Germline values: CDR1 SQVTM, CDR2 ANQGSEA. The CDR3: CSVKGGDFSYEQYF. The CDR3 DNA reads as TGCAGCGTTAAGGGGGGGGACTTTTCCTACGAGCAGTACTTC.

This clonotype was detected a few times. The J gene is TRBJ1-5, the V gene TRBV7-9, with a possible D match to TRBD1 (5 bases). V gave up 3 bases and J gave up 11 bases, with 14 bases separating them. CDR1 is SEHNR, CDR2 FQNEAQ, per germline (reference sequence). There are 13 residues in the CDR3. The CDR3 loop reads CASSFGGQSAQHF. Here the CDR3 DNA reads TGTGCCAGCAGCTTTGGGGGTCAATCAGCCCAGCATTTT.

The chain is built from TRBV6-2 or TRBV6-3 and TRBJ2-5; no firm D call. Germline V gives CDR1 MNHEY, CDR2 SVGEGT. This CDR3 comprises 13 residues. Trimming removed 7 bases from V and 3 bases from J, with 12 bases in between. This CDR3 reads CASTSVGEETQYF. CDR3 nucleotide sequence: TGTGCCAGCACCTCTGTAGGAGAAGAGACCCAGTACTTC.

CDR3 bases: TGCGCCAGCAGCTTGTCGCGAAGGACAGAAGAGACCCAGTACTTC. Protein sequence: CASSLSRRTEETQYF. The rearrangement joins TRBV5-1 to TRBJ2-5; tentatively, D is TRBD1 (6 bases). V was cut by 1 base and J by 3 bases, with 13 bases left in between. The CDR3 loop spans 15 amino acids. The germline V gene has CDR1 SGHRS and CDR2 YFSETQ.

This clonotype was seen only a few times. This chain joins TRBV7-2 and TRBJ2-1; D gene ambiguous. The V end lost 2 bases, the J end lost 0 bases, and 14 bases lay between the germline ends. In germline, CDR1 is SGHTA, CDR2 FQGNSA. This CDR3 has 17 residues. In DNA, the CDR3 is TGTGCCAGCAGCTTATCGGACCTACCACGCTCCTACAATGAGCAGTTCTTC. Encoded protein: CASSLSDLPRSYNEQFF.

The sample holds a few counts of this clonotype. This chain uses TRBV5-4 with TRBJ2-3; D possibly matches TRBD1 or TRBD2 (5 bases each). The CDR3 totals 16 residues. V lost 0 bases, J lost 6 bases, and 17 bases lay in between. Germline assignment: CDR1 SGHNT and CDR2 YYREEE (reference sequence). In nucleotides, the CDR3 is TGTGCCAGCAGCTTGGCCCGGGACCCGGCCGTGGATACGCAGTATTTT. This gives the protein CASSLARDPAVDTQYF.

The CDR3 spells CASSTDRGYETQYF. The CDR3, as DNA: TGTGCCAGCAGCACGGACAGGGGGTATGAGACCCAGTACTTC. This chain uses TRBV7-2 with TRBJ2-5; 10 positions agree with TRBD1. Germline assignment: CDR1 SGHTA and CDR2 FQGNSA. Unmatched junction bases numbered 5, after V lost 5 bases and J lost 5 bases. This CDR3 region has 14 residues.

This clonotype was seen only a few times. The chain links TRBV4-3 to TRBJ1-3; the D is unclear. Trimming cost V 8 bases and J 4 bases, with 12 bases left between them. CDR1 and CDR2 (germline): LGHNA, YSLEER. The CDR3 is made up of 13 amino acids. The CDR3 is CASSAVFGNTIYF. The CDR3 nucleotides read TGCGCCAGCTCGGCGGTGTTCGGAAACACCATATATTTT.

The rearrangement links TRBV20-1 to TRBJ1-5, with TRBD1 as a possible D gene (6 bases). V lost 1 base and J lost 4, with 14 bases in between. This CDR3 spans 15 amino acids. Germline CDR1 is DFQATT and CDR2 is SNEGSKA (reference sequence). The CDR3 loop reads CSARVRGQSNQPQHF. The CDR3 DNA reads TGCAGTGCTAGAGTCCGGGGGCAGTCTAATCAGCCCCAGCATTTT.

This clonotype occurred a few times. The genes are TRBV7-2 and TRBJ1-2; 7 bases fit TRBD1. Germline V gives CDR1 SGHTA, CDR2 FQGNSA. J was trimmed by 3 bases and V by 0 bases; bases with no gene match: 10. The CDR3 spans 17 residues. In DNA form, the CDR3 reads TGTGCCAGCAGCTTAGCTTTATCCCGGGACAGAGACTATGGCTACACCTTC. As protein: CASSLALSRDRDYGYTF.

The chain is built from TRBV6-2 or TRBV6-3 and TRBJ2-7, with no clear D. V lost 1 base and J 0 bases, leaving 10 bases between the germline ends. CDR1 is MNHEY, CDR2 SVGEGT, per germline. CDR3 size: 15 residues. CDR3 sequence: CASSYYVADSYEQYF. CDR3 nucleotide sequence: TGTGCCAGCAGTTACTACGTCGCAGACTCCTACGAGCAGTACTTC.